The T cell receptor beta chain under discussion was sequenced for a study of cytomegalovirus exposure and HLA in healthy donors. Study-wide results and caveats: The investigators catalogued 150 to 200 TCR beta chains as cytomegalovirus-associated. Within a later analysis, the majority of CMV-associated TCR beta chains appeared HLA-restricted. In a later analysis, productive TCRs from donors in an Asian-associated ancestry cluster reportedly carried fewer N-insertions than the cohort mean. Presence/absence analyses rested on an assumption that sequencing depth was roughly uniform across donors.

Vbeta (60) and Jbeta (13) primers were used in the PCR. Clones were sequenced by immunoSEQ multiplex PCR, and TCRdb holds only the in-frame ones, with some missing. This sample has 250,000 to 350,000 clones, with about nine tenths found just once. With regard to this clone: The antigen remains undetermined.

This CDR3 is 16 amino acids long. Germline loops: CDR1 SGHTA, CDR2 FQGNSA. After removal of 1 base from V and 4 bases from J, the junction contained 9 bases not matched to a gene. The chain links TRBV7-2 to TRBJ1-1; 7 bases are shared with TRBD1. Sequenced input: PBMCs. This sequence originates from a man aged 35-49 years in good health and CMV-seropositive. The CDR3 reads CASSLVPNRGRTEAFF. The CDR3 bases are TGTGCCAGCAGCTTAGTTCCCAACAGGGGACGCACTGAAGCTTTCTTT.